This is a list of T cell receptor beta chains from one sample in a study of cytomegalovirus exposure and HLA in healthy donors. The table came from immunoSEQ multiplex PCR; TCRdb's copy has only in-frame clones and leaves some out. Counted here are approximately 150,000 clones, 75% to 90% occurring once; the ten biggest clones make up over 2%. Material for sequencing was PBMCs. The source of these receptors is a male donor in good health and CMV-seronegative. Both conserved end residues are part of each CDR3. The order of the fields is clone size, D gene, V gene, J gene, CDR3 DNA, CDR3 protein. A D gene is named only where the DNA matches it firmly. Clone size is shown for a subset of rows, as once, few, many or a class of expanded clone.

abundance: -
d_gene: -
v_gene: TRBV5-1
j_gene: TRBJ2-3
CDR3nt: TGCGCCAGCAGCTTACAGGGCCACGGCACAGATACGCAGTATTTT
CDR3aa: CASSLQGHGTDTQYF

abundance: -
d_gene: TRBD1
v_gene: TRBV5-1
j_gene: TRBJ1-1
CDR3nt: TGCGCCAGCAGCCCCCAGGGACAGGGAAGCACTGAAGCTTTCTTT
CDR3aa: CASSPQGQGSTEAFF

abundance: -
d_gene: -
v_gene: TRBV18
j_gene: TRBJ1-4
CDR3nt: TGTGCCAGCTCACCCGACAGGCGTAATGAAAAACTGTTTTTT
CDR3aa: CASSPDRRNEKLFF

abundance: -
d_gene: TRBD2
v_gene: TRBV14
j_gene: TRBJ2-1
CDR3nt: TGTGCCAGCAGCCAGGTTTCTCTAGCGGGGGGCCGCAATGAGCAGTTCTTC
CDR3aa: CASSQVSLAGGRNEQFF

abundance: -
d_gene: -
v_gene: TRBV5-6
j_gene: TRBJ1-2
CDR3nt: TGTGCCAGCAGCTTGGACCGGAACTATGGCTACACCTTC
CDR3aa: CASSLDRNYGYTF

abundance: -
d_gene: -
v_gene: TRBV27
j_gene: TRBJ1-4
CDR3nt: TGTGCCAGCCGACTCACCCTCCGGAATGAAAAACTGTTTTTT
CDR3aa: CASRLTLRNEKLFF

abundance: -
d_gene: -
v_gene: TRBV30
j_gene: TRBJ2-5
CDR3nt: TGTGCCTGGAGCTTGACCCAGTACTTC
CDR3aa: CAWSLTQYF

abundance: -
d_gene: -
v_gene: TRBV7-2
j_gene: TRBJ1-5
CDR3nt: TGTGCCAGCAGCTTGGAGCACCCCCAGCCCCAGCATTTT
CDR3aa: CASSLEHPQPQHF

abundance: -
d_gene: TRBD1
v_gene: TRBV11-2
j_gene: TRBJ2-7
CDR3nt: TGTGCCAGCAGCCACAGGGTAATGACAGGGTCGTACGAGCAGTACTTC
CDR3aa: CASSHRVMTGSYEQYF

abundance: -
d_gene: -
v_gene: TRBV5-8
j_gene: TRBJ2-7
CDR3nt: TGTGCCAGCAGCCTGGCCCGACTTCGGGAGCAGTACTTC
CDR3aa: CASSLARLREQYF

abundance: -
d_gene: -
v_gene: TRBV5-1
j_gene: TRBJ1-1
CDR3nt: TGCGCCAGCAGCGTCGGACACGGATTGAACACTGAAGCTTTCTTT
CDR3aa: CASSVGHGLNTEAFF

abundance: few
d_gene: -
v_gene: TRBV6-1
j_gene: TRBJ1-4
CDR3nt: TGTGCCAGCAGAAAAACGGGTGACAGCGGGGAAAAACTGTTTTTT
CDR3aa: CASRKTGDSGEKLFF

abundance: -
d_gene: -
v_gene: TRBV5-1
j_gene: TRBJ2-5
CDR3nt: TGCGCCAGCAGCTTGGGACTTACAGAGACCCAGTACTTC
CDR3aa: CASSLGLTETQYF

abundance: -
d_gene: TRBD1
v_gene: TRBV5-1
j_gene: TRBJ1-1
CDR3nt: TGCGCCAGCAGCATCCAGACAGGGATGGATACTGAAGCTTTCTTT
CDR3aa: CASSIQTGMDTEAFF

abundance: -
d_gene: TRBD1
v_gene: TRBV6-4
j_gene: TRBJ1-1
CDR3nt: TGTGCCAGCAGGAGGACAGGGAACACTGAAGCTTTCTTT
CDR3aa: CASRRTGNTEAFF

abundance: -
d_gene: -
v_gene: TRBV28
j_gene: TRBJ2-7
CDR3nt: TGTGCCAGCAGTTTACAAGGGAGCTCCTACGAGCAGTACTTC
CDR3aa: CASSLQGSSYEQYF

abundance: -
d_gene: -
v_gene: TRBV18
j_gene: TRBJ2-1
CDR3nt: TGTGCCAGCTCAAATGCGCTCTATGACAATGAGCAGTTCTTC
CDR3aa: CASSNALYDNEQFF

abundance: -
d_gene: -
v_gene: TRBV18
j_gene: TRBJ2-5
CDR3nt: TGTGCCAGCTCAGAAGCAGGGGTTCAAGAGACCCAGTACTTC
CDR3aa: CASSEAGVQETQYF

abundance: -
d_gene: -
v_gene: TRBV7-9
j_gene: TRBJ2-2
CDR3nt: TGTGCCAGCAGCTTAACGCGCACCGGGGAGCTGTTTTTT
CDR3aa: CASSLTRTGELFF

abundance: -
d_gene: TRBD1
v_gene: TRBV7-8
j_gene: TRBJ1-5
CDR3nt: TGTGCCAGCAGCTTAGCTACAGGGGGCTATCAGCCCCAGCATTTT
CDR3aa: CASSLATGGYQPQHF

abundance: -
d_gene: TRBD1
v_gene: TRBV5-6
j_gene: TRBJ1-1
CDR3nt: TGTGCCAGCAGCTTGAGGGGGCGAGCTGAAGCTTTCTTT
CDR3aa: CASSLRGRAEAFF

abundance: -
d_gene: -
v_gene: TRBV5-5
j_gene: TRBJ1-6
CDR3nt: TGTGCCAGCAGCTTGGTCTTAGGGGAGGATAATTCACCCCTCCACTTT
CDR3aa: CASSLVLGEDNSPLHF

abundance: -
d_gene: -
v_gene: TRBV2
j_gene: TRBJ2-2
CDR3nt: TGTGCCAGCAGGGGGCAGGGGATCGGGGAGCTGTTTTTT
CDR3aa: CASRGQGIGELFF

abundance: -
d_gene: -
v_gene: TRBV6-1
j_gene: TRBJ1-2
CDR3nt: TGTGCCAGCAGTGATGAGGGAGGGAGAGGTAACTATGGCTACACCTTC
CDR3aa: CASSDEGGRGNYGYTF

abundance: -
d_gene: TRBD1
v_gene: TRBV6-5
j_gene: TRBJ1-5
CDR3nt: TGTGCCAGCGGTAGACAGGGGGCAAACCAGCCCCAGCATTTT
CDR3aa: CASGRQGANQPQHF

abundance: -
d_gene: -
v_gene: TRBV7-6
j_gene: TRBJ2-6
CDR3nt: TGTGCCAGCAGCCCTGCCGGCAGGTCCATCTCTGGGGCCAACGTCCTGACTTTC
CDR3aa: CASSPAGRSISGANVLTF

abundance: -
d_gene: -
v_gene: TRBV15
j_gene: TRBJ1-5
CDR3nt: TGTGCCACCAGCAGGTCGAATCAGCCCCAGCATTTT
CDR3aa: CATSRSNQPQHF

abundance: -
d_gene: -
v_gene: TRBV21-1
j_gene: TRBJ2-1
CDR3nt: TGTGCCAGCAGCAAAGGAGAGGGGGCAGCCTACAATGAGCAGTTCTTC
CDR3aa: CASSKGEGAAYNEQFF

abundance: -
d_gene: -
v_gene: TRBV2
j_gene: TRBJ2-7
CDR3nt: TGTGCCAGCAGTGAGGGGCAGAGCTCCTACGAGCAGTACTTC
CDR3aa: CASSEGQSSYEQYF

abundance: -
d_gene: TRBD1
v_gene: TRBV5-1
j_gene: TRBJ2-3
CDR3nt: TGCGCCAGCAGCTTCGGACAGGGGCCAGATACGCAGTATTTT
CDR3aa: CASSFGQGPDTQYF

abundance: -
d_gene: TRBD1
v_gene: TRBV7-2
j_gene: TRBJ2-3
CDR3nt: TGTGCCAGCAGCTTTACAGGGGGCGATACGCAGTATTTT
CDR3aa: CASSFTGGDTQYF

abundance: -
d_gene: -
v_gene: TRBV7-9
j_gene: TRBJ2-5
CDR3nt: TGTGCCAGCAGCCCAGGTGGGGGGTACCAAGAGACCCAGTACTTC
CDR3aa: CASSPGGGYQETQYF

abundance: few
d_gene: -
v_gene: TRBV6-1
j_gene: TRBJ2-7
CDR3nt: TGTGCCAGCAGTGAAGGTCGAACGGTGCAAGAGCAGTACTTC
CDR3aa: CASSEGRTVQEQYF

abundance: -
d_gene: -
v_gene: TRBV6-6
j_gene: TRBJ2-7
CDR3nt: TGTGCCAGCAGCTGGGGGGACTCAGCCTCCTACGAGCAGTACTTC
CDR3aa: CASSWGDSASYEQYF

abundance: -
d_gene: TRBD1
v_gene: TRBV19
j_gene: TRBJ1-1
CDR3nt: TGTGCCAGTAGAAATTCAGGGGGCACGGCTGAAGCTTTCTTT
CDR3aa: CASRNSGGTAEAFF

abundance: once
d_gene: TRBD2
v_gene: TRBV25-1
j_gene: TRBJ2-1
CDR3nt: TGTGCCAGCAGTGAATCCGGGACTAGCGGGGGCCAGCAGTTCTTC
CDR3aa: CASSESGTSGGQQFF

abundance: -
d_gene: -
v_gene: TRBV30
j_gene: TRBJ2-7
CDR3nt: TGTGCCTGGAGTGGAAACTTGTTCTACGAGCAGTACTTC
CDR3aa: CAWSGNLFYEQYF

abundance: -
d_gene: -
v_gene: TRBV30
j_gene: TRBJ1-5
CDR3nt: TGTGCCTGGAGTCGCAGAGACTCCCAGCCCCAGCATTTT
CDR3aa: CAWSRRDSQPQHF

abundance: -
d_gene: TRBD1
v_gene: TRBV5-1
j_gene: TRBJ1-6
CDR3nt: TGCGCCAGCAGCTTGTTCCATGGAGGGGGCTTCTTGTCGAGTAATTCACCCCTCCACTTT
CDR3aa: CASSLFHGGGFLSSNSPLHF

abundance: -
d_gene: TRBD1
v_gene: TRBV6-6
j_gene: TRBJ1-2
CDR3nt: TGTGCCAGCAACACCGGGACAGGAGATAACTATGGCTACACCTTC
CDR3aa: CASNTGTGDNYGYTF

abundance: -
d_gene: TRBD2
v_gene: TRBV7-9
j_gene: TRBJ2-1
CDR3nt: TGTGCCAGCAGCTCGACTAGCGGGGGGGCCCAAGTTGGCAATGAGCAGTTCTTC
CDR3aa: CASSSTSGGAQVGNEQFF

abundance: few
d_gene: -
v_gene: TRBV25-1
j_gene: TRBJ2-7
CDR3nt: TGTGCCAGCAGTGAAACCGGGTGGTCCTACGAGCAGTACTTC
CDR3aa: CASSETGWSYEQYF

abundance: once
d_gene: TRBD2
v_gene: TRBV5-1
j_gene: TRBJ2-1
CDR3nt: TGCGCCAGCAGCTTGGCACTAGCGCAAAATGAGCAGTTCTTC
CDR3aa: CASSLALAQNEQFF

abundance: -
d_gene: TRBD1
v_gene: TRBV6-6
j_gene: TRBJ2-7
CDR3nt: TGTGCCAGCAGTTGGACAGGGGCCAGCTCCTACGAGCAGTACTTC
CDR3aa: CASSWTGASSYEQYF

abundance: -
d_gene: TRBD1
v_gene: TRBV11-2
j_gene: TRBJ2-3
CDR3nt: TGTGCCAGCAGCACCCTTAGGGGGCGGGTATCAGATACGCAGTATTTT
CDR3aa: CASSTLRGRVSDTQYF